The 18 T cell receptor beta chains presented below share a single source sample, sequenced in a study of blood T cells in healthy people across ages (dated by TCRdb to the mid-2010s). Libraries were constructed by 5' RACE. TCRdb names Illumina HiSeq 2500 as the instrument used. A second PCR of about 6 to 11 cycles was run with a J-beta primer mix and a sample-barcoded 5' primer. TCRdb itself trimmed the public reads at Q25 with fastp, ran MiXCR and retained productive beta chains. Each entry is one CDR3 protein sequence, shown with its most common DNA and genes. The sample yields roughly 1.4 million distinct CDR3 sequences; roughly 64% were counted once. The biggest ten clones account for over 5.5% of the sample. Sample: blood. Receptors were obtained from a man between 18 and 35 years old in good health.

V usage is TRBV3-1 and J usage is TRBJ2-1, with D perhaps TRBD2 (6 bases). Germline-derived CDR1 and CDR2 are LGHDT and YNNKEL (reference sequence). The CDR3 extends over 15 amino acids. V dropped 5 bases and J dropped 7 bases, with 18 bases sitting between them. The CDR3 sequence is CASSTGGSRLNEQFF. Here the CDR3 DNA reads TGTGCCAGCAGCACCGGGGGAAGTAGGTTGAATGAGCAGTTCTTC.

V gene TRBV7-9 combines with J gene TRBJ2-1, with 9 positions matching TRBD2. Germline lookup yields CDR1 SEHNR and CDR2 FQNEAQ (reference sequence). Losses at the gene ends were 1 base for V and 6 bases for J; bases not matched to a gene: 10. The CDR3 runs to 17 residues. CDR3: CASSLGSLRGRGNEQFF. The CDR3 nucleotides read TGTGCCAGCAGCTTAGGGTCACTGCGCGGGAGGGGCAATGAGCAGTTCTTC.

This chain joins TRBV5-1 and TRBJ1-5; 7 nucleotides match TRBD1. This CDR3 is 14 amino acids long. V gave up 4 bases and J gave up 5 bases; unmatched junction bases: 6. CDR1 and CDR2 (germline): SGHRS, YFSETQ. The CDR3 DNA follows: TGCGCCAGCAGCGCGGACAGGTCGGATCAGCCCCAGCATTTT. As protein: CASSADRSDQPQHF.

The CDR3 region has the DNA TGTGCAGCAGGGACAGGGGCCTACGAGCAGTACTTC. Amino acids: CAAGTGAYEQYF. J is TRBJ2-5 and V is TRBV28; TRBD1 aligns across 10 bases. The assigned J gene may be wrong: the sequence end matches TRBJ2-7 better. CDR3 length equals 12 residues. Germline V gene lookup returns CDR1 MDHEN and CDR2 SYDVKM.

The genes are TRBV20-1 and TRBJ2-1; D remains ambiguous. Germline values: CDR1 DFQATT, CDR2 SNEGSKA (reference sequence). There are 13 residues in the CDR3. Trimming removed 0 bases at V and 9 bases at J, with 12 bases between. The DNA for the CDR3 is TGCAGTGCTAGAGATCACGTCGGGTTTGAGCAGTTCTTC. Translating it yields CSARDHVGFEQFF.

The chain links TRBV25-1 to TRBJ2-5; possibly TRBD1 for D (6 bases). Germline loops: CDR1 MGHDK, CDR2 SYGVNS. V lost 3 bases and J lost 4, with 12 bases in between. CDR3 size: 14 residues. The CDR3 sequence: CASSDHRDTETQYF. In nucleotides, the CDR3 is TGTGCCAGCAGTGACCACCGGGACACAGAGACCCAGTACTTC. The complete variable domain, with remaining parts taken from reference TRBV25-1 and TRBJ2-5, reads EADIYQTPRYLVIGTGKKITLECSQTMGHDKMYWYQQDPGMELHLIHYSYGVNSTEKGDLSSESTVSRIRTEHFPLTLESARPSHTSQYLCASSDHRDTETQYFGPGTRLLVL.

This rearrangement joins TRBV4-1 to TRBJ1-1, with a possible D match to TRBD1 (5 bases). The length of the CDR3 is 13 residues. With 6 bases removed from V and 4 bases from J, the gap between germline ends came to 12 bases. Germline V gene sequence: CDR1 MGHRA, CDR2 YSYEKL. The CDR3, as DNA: TGCGCCAGCAGGCCCTTGGGGGGCACTGAAGCTTTCTTT. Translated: CASRPLGGTEAFF.

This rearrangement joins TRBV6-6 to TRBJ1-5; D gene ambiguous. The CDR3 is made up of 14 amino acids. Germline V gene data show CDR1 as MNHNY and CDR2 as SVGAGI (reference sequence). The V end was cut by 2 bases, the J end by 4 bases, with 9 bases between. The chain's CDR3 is CASSYGGRNQPQHF. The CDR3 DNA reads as TGTGCCAGCAGTTACGGCGGGAGGAATCAGCCCCAGCATTTT.

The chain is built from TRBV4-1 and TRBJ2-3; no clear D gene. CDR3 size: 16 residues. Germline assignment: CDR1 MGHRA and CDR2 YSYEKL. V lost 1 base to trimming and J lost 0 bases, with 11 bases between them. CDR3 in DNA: TGCGCCAGCAGCCAAGCTCAACAGTCTAGCACAGATACGCAGTATTTT. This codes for CASSQAQQSSTDTQYF.

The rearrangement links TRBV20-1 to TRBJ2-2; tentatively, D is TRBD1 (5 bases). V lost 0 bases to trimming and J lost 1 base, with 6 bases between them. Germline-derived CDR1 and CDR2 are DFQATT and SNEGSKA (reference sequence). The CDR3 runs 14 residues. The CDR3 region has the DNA TGCAGTGCTAGAGAAACAGGGAACACCGGGGAGCTGTTTTTT. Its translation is CSARETGNTGELFF.

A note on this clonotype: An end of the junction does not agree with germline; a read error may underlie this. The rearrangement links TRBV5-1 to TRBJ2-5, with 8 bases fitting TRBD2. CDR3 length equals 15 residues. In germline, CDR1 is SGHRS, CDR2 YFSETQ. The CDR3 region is CASSPLLAAGDEQNF. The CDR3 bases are TGCGCCAGCAGCCCACTACTAGCGGCCGGTGACGAGCAGAACTTC.

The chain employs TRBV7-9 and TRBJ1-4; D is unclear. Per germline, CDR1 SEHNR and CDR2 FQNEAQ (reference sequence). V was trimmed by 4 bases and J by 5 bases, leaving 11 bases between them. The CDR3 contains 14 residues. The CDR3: CASSSPTENEKLFF. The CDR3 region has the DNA TGTGCCAGCAGCTCGCCAACCGAGAATGAAAAACTGTTTTTT.

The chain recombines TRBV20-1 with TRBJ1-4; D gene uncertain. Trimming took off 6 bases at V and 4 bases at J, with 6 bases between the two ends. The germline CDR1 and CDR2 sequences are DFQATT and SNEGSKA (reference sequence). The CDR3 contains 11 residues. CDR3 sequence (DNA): TGCAGTGCGACGGGTAATGAAAAACTGTTTTTT. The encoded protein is CSATGNEKLFF.

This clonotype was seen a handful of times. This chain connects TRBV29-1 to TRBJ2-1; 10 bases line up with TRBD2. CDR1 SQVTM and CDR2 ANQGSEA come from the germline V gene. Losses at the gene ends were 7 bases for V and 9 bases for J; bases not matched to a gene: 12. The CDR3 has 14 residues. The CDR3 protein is CSGGGLAVTSEQFF. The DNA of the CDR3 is TGCAGCGGAGGAGGACTAGCGGTAACTAGTGAGCAGTTCTTC.

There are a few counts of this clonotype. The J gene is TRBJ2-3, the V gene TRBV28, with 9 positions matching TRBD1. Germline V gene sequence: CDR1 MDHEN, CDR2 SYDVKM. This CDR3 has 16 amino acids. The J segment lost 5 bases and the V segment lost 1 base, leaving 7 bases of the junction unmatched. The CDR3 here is CASSLSATGGEDTQYF. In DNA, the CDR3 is TGTGCCAGCAGTTTATCCGCGACAGGGGGAGAAGATACGCAGTATTTT.

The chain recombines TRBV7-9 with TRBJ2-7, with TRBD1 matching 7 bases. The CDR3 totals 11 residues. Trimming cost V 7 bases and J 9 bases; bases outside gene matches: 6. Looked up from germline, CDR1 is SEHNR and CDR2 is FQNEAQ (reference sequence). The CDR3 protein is CASTRTGAQYF. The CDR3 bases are TGTGCCAGCACCCGTACAGGGGCGCAGTACTTC.

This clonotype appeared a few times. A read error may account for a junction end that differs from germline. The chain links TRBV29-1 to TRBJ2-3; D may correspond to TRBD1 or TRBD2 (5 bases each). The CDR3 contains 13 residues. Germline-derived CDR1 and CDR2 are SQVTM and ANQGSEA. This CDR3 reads CSVPLRGTYTQYF. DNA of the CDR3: TGCAGCGTGCCCCTCCGGGGCACATATACGCAGTATTTT.

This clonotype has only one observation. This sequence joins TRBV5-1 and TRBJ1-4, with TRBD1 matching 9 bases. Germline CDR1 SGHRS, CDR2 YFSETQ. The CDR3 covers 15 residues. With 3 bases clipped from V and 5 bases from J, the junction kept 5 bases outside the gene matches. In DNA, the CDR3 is TGCGCCAGCAGCTCCGGGACAGGGTGGAATGAAAAACTGTTTTTT. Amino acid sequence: CASSSGTGWNEKLFF.